The rows below give T cell receptor beta chains drawn from one sample of a study of identical twins. In TCRdb, the 5' RACE reads were re-called with MiXCR into one record per CDR3 protein. Seen here are fewer than 650,000 distinct CDR3 sequences, 7.1% observed once, and the top ten hold approximately 1.5%. In addition, the sample was reused for a study of yellow fever vaccine responses in identical twins.

Sequenced material: PBMCs. All receptors come from a young woman in good health. The CDR3 runs from the conserved cysteine through the conserved F or W. D genes are given only for firm matches. Clone size is stated in some rows and not others, as once, few, many or a class when expanded.

j_call,v_call,d_call,clone_size,cdr3_nt,cdr3_aa
TRBJ2-1,TRBV10-3,.,.,TGTGCCATTCTCTATGAGCAGTTCTTC,CAILYEQFF
TRBJ2-5,TRBV7-6,TRBD2,few,TGTGCCAGCAGCAAACTAGCGGGGGCCCAAGAGACCCAGTACTTC,CASSKLAGAQETQYF
TRBJ2-2,TRBV12-3/TRBV12-4,.,many,TGTGCCAGCACTTCCGGGGGGCAGGGGGCGAACACCGGGGAGCTGTTTTTT,CASTSGGQGANTGELFF
TRBJ2-2,TRBV29-1,TRBD2,few,TGCAGCGCGGGACTACCCCTAGGCGGGGAGCTGTTTTTT,CSAGLPLGGELFF
TRBJ2-5,TRBV10-3,TRBD2,many,TGTGCCATCAGTGAGGTAGAGACAGCGGGAGCCGAAGAGACCCAGTACTTC,CAISEVETAGAEETQYF
TRBJ1-6,TRBV6-1,TRBD1,.,TGTGCCAGCAGTGGGGGACAGTATAATTCACCCCTCCACTTT,CASSGGQYNSPLHF
TRBJ1-1,TRBV12-3/TRBV12-4,.,many,TGTGCCAGCAGTTTAGGGGTTCTCATGAACACTGAAGCTTTCTTT,CASSLGVLMNTEAFF
TRBJ2-7,TRBV24-1,.,.,TGTGCCACCGGAGCAGGAACTGGAAAGCAGTACTTC,CATGAGTGKQYF
TRBJ2-3,TRBV7-7,.,many,TGTGCCAGCAGCGCCGGGGGATCCACAGATACGCAGTATTTT,CASSAGGSTDTQYF
TRBJ2-2,TRBV11-2,.,.,TGTGCCAGCAGCATTGGAGGACGAGCCGGGGAGCTGTTTTTT,CASSIGGRAGELFF
TRBJ2-6,TRBV5-1,.,many,TGTGCCAGCAGCTTCGGAACTTCTGGGGCCAACGTCCTGACTTTC,CASSFGTSGANVLTF
TRBJ2-6,TRBV6-1,.,few,TGTGCCAGCAGTACCAGTTTAAGCTCTGGGGCCAACGTCCTGACTTTC,CASSTSLSSGANVLTF
TRBJ2-7,TRBV10-1,TRBD1,few,TGCGCCAGCAGTGAGGCCGGGACAGGGGACTACGAGCAGTACTTC,CASSEAGTGDYEQYF
TRBJ2-2,TRBV12-5,.,few,TGTGCTAGTGGTCCCGGACTTAACACCGGGGAGCTGTTTTTT,CASGPGLNTGELFF